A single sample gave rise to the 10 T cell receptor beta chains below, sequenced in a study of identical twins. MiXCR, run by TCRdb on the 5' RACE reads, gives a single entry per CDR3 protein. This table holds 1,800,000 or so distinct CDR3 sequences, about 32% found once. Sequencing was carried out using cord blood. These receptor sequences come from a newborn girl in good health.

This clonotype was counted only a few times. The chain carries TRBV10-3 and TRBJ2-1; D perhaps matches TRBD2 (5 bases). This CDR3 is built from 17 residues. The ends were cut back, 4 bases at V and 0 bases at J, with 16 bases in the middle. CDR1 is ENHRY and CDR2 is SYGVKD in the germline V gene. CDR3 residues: CAISAPPAEFSYNEQFF. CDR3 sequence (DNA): TGTGCCATCAGTGCCCCACCAGCGGAGTTCTCCTACAATGAGCAGTTCTTC.

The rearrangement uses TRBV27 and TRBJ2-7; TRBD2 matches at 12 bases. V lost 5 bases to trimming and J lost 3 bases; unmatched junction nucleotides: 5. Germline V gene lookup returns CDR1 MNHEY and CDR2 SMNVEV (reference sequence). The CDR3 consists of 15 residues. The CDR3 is CASSTWTSGNYEQYF. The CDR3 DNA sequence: TGTGCCAGCAGTACCTGGACTAGCGGGAACTACGAGCAGTACTTC.

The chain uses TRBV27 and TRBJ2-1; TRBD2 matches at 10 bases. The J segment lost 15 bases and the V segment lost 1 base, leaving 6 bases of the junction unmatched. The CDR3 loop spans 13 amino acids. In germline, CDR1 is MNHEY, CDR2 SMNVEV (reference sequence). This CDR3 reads CASSLWLAGVLFF. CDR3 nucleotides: TGTGCCAGCAGTTTATGGCTAGCGGGAGTGTTGTTCTTC.

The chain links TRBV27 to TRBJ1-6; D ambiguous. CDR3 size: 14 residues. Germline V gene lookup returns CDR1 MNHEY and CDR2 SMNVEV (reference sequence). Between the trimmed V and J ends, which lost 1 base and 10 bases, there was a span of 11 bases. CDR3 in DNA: TGTGCCAGCAGTTTATTTCCCTATGTCTCACCCCTCCACTTT. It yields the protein CASSLFPYVSPLHF.

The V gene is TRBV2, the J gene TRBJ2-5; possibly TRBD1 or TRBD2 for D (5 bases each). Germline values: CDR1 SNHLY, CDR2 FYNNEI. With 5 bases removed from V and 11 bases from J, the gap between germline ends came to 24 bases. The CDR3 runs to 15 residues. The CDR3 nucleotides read TGTGCCAGCAGTAACACTACCGGGACCCCTGGGGAGCAGTACTTC. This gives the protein CASSNTTGTPGEQYF.

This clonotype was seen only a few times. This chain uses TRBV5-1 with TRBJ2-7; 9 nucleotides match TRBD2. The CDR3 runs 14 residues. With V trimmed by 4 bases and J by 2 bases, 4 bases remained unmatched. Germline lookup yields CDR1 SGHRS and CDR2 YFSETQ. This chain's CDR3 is CASSRIAGAYEQYF. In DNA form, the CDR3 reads TGCGCCAGCAGCCGCATAGCGGGAGCCTACGAGCAGTACTTC.

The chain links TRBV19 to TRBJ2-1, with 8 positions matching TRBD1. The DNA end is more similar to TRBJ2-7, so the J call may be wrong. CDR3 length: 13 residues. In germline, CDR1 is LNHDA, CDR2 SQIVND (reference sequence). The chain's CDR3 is CATRAGGYNEQYF. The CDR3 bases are TGTGCCACCAGGGCAGGGGGCTACAATGAGCAGTACTTC.

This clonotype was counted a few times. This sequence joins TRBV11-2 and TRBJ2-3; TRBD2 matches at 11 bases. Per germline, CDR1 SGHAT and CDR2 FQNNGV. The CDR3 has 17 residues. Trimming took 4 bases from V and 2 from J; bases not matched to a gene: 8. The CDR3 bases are TGTGCCAGCAGCTCCGACCGACTAGCGGGAAACACAGATACGCAGTATTTT. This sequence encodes CASSSDRLAGNTDTQYF.

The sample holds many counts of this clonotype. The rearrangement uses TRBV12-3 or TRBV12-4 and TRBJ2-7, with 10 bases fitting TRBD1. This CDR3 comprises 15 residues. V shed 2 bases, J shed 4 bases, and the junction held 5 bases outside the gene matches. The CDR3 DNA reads TGTGCCAGCAGTTTAACAGGACAGGGGGGATACGAGCAGTACTTC. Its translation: CASSLTGQGGYEQYF.

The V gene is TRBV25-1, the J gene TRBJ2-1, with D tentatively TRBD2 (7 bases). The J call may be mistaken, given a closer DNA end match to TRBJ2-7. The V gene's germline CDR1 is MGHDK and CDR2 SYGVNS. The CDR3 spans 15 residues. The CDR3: CASSWGAGVVNEQYF. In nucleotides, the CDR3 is TGTGCCAGCAGCTGGGGGGCGGGAGTGGTCAATGAGCAGTACTTC.